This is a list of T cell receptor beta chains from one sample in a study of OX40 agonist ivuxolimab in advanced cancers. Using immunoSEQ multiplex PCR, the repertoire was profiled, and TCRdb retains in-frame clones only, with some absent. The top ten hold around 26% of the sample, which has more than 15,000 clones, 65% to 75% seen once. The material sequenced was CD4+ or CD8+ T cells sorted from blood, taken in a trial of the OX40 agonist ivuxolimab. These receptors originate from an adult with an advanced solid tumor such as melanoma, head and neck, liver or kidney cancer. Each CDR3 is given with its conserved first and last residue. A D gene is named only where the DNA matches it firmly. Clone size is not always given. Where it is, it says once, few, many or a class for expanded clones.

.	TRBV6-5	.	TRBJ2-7	CASSYSINSFSYEQYF	TGTGCCAGCAGTTACTCGATTAATTCGTTTTCCTACGAGCAGTACTTC
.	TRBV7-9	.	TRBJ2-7	CASSLEAASAPYEQYF	TGTGCCAGCAGCTTAGAGGCAGCCTCAGCCCCTTACGAGCAGTACTTC
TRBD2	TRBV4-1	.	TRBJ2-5	CASSQTRLAGRGETQYF	TGCGCCAGCAGCCAAACCAGACTAGCGGGCCGGGGAGAGACCCAGTACTTC
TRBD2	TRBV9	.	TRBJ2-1	CASSPRGWAGASDNEQFF	TGTGCCAGCAGCCCCCGCGGCTGGGCGGGAGCTTCAGACAATGAGCAGTTCTTC
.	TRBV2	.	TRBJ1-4	CASGGEKLFF	TGTGCCAGCGGGGGGGAAAAACTGTTTTTT
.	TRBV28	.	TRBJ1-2	CASTHKGALDYGYTF	TGTGCCAGCACCCATAAGGGTGCCCTGGACTATGGCTACACCTTC
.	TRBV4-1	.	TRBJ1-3	CASSQDVSSGNTIYF	TGCGCCAGCAGCCAAGACGTGAGCTCTGGAAACACCATATATTTT
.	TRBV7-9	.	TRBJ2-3	CASSFWTSTDTQYF	TGTGCCAGCAGCTTCTGGACTAGCACAGATACGCAGTATTTT
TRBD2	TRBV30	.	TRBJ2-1	CAWRPRLAGVYNEQFF	TGTGCCTGGAGACCCAGACTAGCGGGGGTCTACAATGAGCAGTTCTTC
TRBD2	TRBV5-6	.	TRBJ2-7	CASSLPSGSDEQYF	TGTGCCAGCAGCCTTCCTAGCGGGAGCGACGAGCAGTACTTC
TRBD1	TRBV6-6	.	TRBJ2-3	CASKSVPGTVNTQYF	TGTGCCAGCAAGTCCGTCCCCGGGACAGTGAATACGCAGTATTTT
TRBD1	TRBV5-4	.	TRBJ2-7	CASSRRDSAYEQYF	TGTGCCAGCAGCCGACGGGACAGCGCCTACGAGCAGTACTTC
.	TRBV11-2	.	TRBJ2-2	CASMGPNTGELFF	TGTGCCAGCATGGGACCGAACACCGGGGAGCTGTTTTTT
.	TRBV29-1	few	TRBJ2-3	CSSRGAPTDTQYF	TGCAGCTCCCGGGGGGCACCCACAGATACGCAGTATTTT
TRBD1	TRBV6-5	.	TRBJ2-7	CASRQPGQGIYEQYF	TGTGCCAGCAGACAACCGGGACAGGGGATATACGAGCAGTACTTC
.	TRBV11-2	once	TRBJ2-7	CASSLVLSYEQYF	TGTGCCAGCAGCTTAGTGCTGTCCTACGAGCAGTACTTC
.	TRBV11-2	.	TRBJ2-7	CASSLGGSSYEQYF	TGTGCCAGCAGCTTAGGGGGGAGCTCCTACGAGCAGTACTTC
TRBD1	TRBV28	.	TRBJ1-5	CASSQGTAPNQPQHF	TGTGCCAGCAGTCAGGGGACAGCCCCCAATCAGCCCCAGCATTTT
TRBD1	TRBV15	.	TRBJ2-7	CATSRDPQGAYEQYF	TGTGCCACCAGCAGAGATCCACAGGGGGCCTACGAGCAGTACTTC
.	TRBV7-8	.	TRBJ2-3	CASSLVAAGSPLVKDTQYF	TGTGCCAGCAGCTTAGTTGCCGCGGGATCCCCCTTGGTCAAAGATACGCAGTATTTT
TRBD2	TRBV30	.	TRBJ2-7	CAWSVGGRSYEQYF	TGTGCCTGGAGTGTTGGCGGGAGGTCCTACGAGCAGTACTTC
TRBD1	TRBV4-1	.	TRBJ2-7	CASSQAGTGNSFYEQYF	TGCGCCAGCAGCCAAGCCGGGACAGGGAATAGTTTCTACGAGCAGTACTTC
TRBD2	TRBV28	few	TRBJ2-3	CASMRTSGRSDTQYF	TGTGCCAGTATGAGGACTAGCGGGAGGTCAGATACGCAGTATTTT
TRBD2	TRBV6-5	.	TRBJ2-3	CASNYGAGAKDTQYF	TGTGCCAGCAATTACGGAGCGGGAGCAAAAGATACGCAGTATTTT
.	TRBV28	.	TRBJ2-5	CASSGPHETQYF	TGTGCCAGCAGCGGACCCCATGAGACCCAGTACTTC
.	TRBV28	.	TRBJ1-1	CASGVGTEAFF	TGTGCCAGCGGAGTCGGCACTGAAGCTTTCTTT
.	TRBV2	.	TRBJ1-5	CASKESSNQPQHF	TGTGCCAGCAAAGAGAGTAGCAATCAGCCCCAGCATTTT
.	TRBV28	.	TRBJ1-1	CASSLMGWNTEAFF	TGTGCCAGCAGTTTAATGGGATGGAACACTGAAGCTTTCTTT
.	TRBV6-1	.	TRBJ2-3	CAILLGGDYTDTQYF	TGTGCCATCTTATTGGGGGGCGACTACACAGATACGCAGTATTTT
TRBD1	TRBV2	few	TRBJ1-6	CASSEAPWSGGNNSPLHF	TGTGCCAGCAGTGAAGCGCCATGGTCAGGGGGGAATAATTCACCCCTCCACTTT
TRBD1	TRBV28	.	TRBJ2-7	CASSWGTGSPYEQYF	TGTGCCAGCAGTTGGGGGACAGGGAGTCCCTACGAGCAGTACTTC
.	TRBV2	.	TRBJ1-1	CADARGNTEAFF	TGTGCCGACGCTCGGGGGAACACTGAAGCTTTCTTT
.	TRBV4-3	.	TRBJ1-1	CASSPDYLGANTEAFF	TGCGCCAGCAGCCCCGATTATTTGGGGGCCAACACTGAAGCTTTCTTT
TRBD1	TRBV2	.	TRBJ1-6	CASSDRGSSPLHF	TGTGCCAGCAGTGACAGGGGGAGTTCACCCCTCCACTTT
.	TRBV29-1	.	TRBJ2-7	CSVEAGSYEQYF	TGCAGCGTTGAAGCAGGGAGCTACGAGCAGTACTTC
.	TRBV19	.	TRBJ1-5	CASKPPADNQPQHF	TGTGCCAGTAAGCCCCCAGCGGACAATCAGCCCCAGCATTTT
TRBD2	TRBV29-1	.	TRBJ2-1	CSVGLAEDYNEQFF	TGCAGCGTCGGACTAGCGGAAGATTACAATGAGCAGTTCTTC
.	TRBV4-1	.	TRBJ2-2	CASSQGGQLAGELFF	TGCGCCAGCAGCCAGGGTGGACAGCTAGCCGGGGAGCTGTTTTTT
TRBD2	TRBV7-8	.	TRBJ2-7	CASSFAGGGLAGVREQYF	TGTGCCAGCAGCTTCGCGGGGGGGGGACTAGCGGGAGTGCGTGAGCAGTACTTC
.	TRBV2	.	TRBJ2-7	CASSGGEQYF	TGTGCCAGCAGTGGAGGGGAGCAGTACTTC
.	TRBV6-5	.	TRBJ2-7	CASSYSPRYEQYF	TGTGCCAGCAGTTACTCCCCCCGCTACGAGCAGTACTTC
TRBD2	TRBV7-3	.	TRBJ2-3	CASSLSLAGADTQYF	TGTGCCAGCAGCTTAAGCCTAGCGGGAGCCGATACGCAGTATTTT
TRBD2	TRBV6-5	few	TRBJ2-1	CASSYVGGPSYNEQFF	TGTGCCAGCAGTTATGTGGGAGGGCCGTCCTACAATGAGCAGTTCTTC
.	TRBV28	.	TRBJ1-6	CASSLLQGDDSPLHF	TGTGCCAGCAGTTTGTTGCAGGGTGATGATTCACCCCTCCACTTT
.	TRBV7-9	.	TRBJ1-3	CASSFQRVPIYF	TGTGCCAGCAGCTTTCAGAGGGTCCCCATATATTTT